This T cell receptor beta chain was captured in a study of CD8+CD57+ T cells in acquired aplastic anemia. TCR beta VDJ and CDR3 profiles were obtained from a genomic DNA template. TCRdb re-analysed the reads in MiXCR, keeping a single row per CDR3 protein. The profile shows 110,000 or so distinct CDR3 sequences, 50% to 70% of them singletons. CD8+CD57+ cell expansion had been shown by flow cytometry in patients chosen for sequencing. Germline CDR1 is SNHLY and CDR2 is FYNNEI. Trimming took 6 bases from V and 6 from J, leaving 11 bases between them. The CDR3 consists of 12 residues. The chain couples TRBV2 to TRBJ1-2; tentatively, D is TRBD1 (5 bases). Material for sequencing was sorted CD4+, CD8+, or CD8+CD57+ T cells (not recorded which) from PBMCs. This TCR was recovered from a human donor with aplastic anemia. The CDR3 here is CASSPGTHGYTF. Here the CDR3 DNA reads TGTGCCAGCAGCCCTGGGACCCATGGCTACACCTTC.